This T cell receptor beta chain was captured by sequencing in a study of cytomegalovirus exposure and HLA in healthy donors. A multiplex PCR was run with 60 Vbeta primers and 13 Jbeta primers. Libraries were prepared by immunoSEQ multiplex PCR; TCRdb keeps only in-frame clonotypes and omits some of them. The listing records 40,000 to 60,000 clones. Remarks on this clone: Antigen specificity is unknown.

Findings and caveats of the study: The study recorded 160 or so TCR beta chains that were cytomegalovirus-associated. The classifier reportedly diagnosed cytomegalovirus status with high specificity and sensitivity.

Sample: PBMCs. This receptor was taken from a male donor in good health and CMV-seropositive.

The DNA of the CDR3 is TGTGCCAGCAGTTACTCCAGAAACTCCTACAATGAGCAGTTCTTC. Translating it yields CASSYSRNSYNEQFF. The genes are TRBV6-5 and TRBJ2-1, with D unclear. The CDR3 consists of 15 residues. V dropped 0 bases and J dropped 0 bases, with 6 bases sitting between them. Per germline, CDR1 MNHEY and CDR2 SVGAGI.